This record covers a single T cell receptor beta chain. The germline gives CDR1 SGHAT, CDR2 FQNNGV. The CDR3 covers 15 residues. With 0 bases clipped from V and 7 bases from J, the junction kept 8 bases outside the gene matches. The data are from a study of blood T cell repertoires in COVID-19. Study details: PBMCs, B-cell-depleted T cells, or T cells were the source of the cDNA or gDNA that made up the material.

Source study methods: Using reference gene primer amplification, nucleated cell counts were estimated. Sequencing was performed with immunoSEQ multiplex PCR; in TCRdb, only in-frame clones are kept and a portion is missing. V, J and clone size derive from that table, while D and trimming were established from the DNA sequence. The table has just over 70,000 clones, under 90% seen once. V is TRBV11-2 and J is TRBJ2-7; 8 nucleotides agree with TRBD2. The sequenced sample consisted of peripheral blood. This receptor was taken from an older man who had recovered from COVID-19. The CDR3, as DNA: TGTGCCAGCAGCTTAGAACCGGGGGGGCTGAGGGAGCAGTACTTC. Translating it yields CASSLEPGGLREQYF.